Shown below are 25 T cell receptor beta chains from a single sample sequenced in a study of blood T cell repertoires in COVID-19. TCRdb's copy holds only in-frame clones and misses some; the assay was immunoSEQ multiplex PCR. The sample includes 150,000 to 200,000 clones, about nine tenths of them seen just once. The sequencing input was peripheral blood. The receptors were sampled from a woman aged 25-40 years with acute or convalescent COVID-19.

This sequence joins TRBV6-1 and TRBJ2-2, with no clear D. V lost 3 bases and J 9 bases, leaving 5 bases between the germline ends. This CDR3 has 11 residues. CDR1 is MNHNS and CDR2 is SASEGT in the germline V gene. The CDR3 coding sequence is TGTGCCAGCAGTGATTCTAGGGAGCTGTTTTTT. The encoded protein is CASSDSRELFF.

J is TRBJ1-1 and V is TRBV5-1; 8 positions agree with TRBD1. Germline trimming cut 2 bases from V and 11 bases from J; bases unmatched to any gene: 11. The CDR3 spans 14 residues. Germline CDR1 is SGHRS and CDR2 is YFSETQ. For the CDR3, the DNA is TGCGCCAGCAGCTTCGACGGACAGGGCCTGAGGGCTTTCTTT. Amino acids: CASSFDGQGLRAFF.

V is TRBV2 and J is TRBJ2-1; D possibly corresponds to TRBD2 (6 bases). The germline V and J ends were trimmed by 11 bases and 5 bases, with 25 bases remaining between them. The CDR3 consists of 16 residues. Germline V CDR1 and CDR2: SNHLY, FYNNEI. The CDR3 nucleotides read TGTGCCTCACAGAAGCCCGGGGGAACCCCCCACAATGAGCAGTTCTTC. Its translation: CASQKPGGTPHNEQFF.

V usage is TRBV5-6 and J usage is TRBJ2-2; D gene uncertain. CDR3 length: 15 residues. CDR1 and CDR2 (germline): SGHDT, YYEEEE. Trimming cost V 0 bases and J 3 bases, with 9 bases left between them. The CDR3 loop reads CASSLGPQDTGELFF. As DNA, the CDR3 is TGTGCCAGCAGCTTGGGCCCCCAGGACACCGGGGAGCTGTTTTTT.

This chain links TRBV27 with TRBJ2-4; TRBD1 aligns across 7 bases. Germline assignment: CDR1 MNHEY and CDR2 SMNVEV (reference sequence). This CDR3 is 12 amino acids long. V lost 3 bases, J lost 9 bases, and 2 bases stayed unmatched. CDR3 coding DNA: TGTGCCAGCAGTTTTTCAGGGGGCATTCAGTACTTC. This gives the protein CASSFSGGIQYF.

V and J are TRBV28 and TRBJ2-7; TRBD1 matches 7 bases. The CDR3 spans 14 residues. The V and J ends lost 10 bases and 4 bases, in that order; junction bases with no gene match: 13. Germline CDR1 and CDR2: MDHEN and SYDVKM. The CDR3 nucleotides are TGTGCCACCGAAAGGACAGGTTTAGTGTACGAGCAGTACTTC. Translated: CATERTGLVYEQYF. Complete variable domain (other parts from reference TRBV28 and TRBJ2-7): DVKVTQSSRYLVKRTGEKVFLECVQDMDHENMFWYRQDPGLGLRLIYFSYDVKMKEKGDIPEGYSVSREKKERFSLILESASTNQTSMYLCATERTGLVYEQYFGPGTRLTVT.

The table lists this clone with a count of one. The J gene is TRBJ2-5, the V gene TRBV7-3, with 9 nucleotides matching TRBD2. The junction had 9 bases not matched to a gene; V was cut back by 5 bases and J by 5 bases. Germline assignment: CDR1 SGHTA and CDR2 FQGTGA. This CDR3 has 15 amino acids. The DNA of the CDR3 is TGTGCCAGCAGCCTCAAGACTAGCGGCTGGGAGACCCAGTACTTC. It specifies CASSLKTSGWETQYF.

The chain recombines TRBV10-3 with TRBJ2-2, with 8 nucleotides matching TRBD2. Germline V gene lookup returns CDR1 ENHRY and CDR2 SYGVKD. V was pared by 4 bases and J by 2 bases, with 9 bases of the junction left unmatched. The CDR3 is 17 residues long. The CDR3 nucleotides read TGTGCCATCAGTGCCCGGGGGGGCGGGAGTAACACCGGGGAGCTGTTTTTT. The encoded protein is CAISARGGGSNTGELFF.

This chain uses TRBV5-1 with TRBJ2-1, with 8 bases aligning to TRBD2. After removal of 0 bases from V and 6 bases from J, the junction contained 5 bases not matched to a gene. Germline values: CDR1 SGHRS, CDR2 YFSETQ. The CDR3 contains 15 residues. Here the CDR3 reads CASSLVPGGPNEQFF. The CDR3 DNA reads as TGCGCCAGCAGCTTGGTGCCGGGAGGGCCCAATGAGCAGTTCTTC.

This sequence joins TRBV19 and TRBJ1-5; no reliable D call. This CDR3 region has 14 residues. Trimming removed 1 base from V and 7 bases from J, with 11 bases in between. Germline CDR1 and CDR2: LNHDA and SQIVND (reference sequence). The DNA of the CDR3 is TGTGCCAGTAGTATAGTGGGCAATCGACAGCCCCAGCATTTT. This gives the protein CASSIVGNRQPQHF.

This chain joins TRBV7-9 and TRBJ1-2; a weak D match, TRBD1 (6 bases). The CDR3 totals 15 residues. Trimming stripped 1 base from V and 3 bases from J, with 12 bases between. Germline V gives CDR1 SEHNR, CDR2 FQNEAQ (reference sequence). In nucleotides, the CDR3 is TGTGCCAGCAGCTTAGTCGGGACAAGAGACTATGGCTACACCTTC. Protein sequence: CASSLVGTRDYGYTF.

The rearrangement links TRBV11-2 to TRBJ1-1; D is possibly TRBD1 (5 bases). V was cut by 4 bases and J by 5 bases, with 20 bases left in between. Germline V CDR1 and CDR2: SGHAT, FQNNGV. The CDR3 loop spans 16 amino acids. CDR3 in DNA: TGTGCCAGCAGCTCCTTCAACGGGGGGGGTTGGACTGAAGCTTTCTTT. As protein: CASSSFNGGGWTEAFF.

The rearrangement joins TRBV18 to TRBJ2-2, with TRBD1 as a possible D gene (5 bases). CDR1 and CDR2 (germline): KGHSH, LQKENI. The CDR3 is 18 amino acids. V was trimmed by 0 bases and J by 7 bases, leaving 21 bases between them. Here the CDR3 reads CASSPPRFRGVLIGELFF. As DNA, the CDR3 is TGTGCCAGCTCACCACCCCGTTTTAGGGGCGTCCTGATCGGGGAGCTGTTTTTT.

This clone was picked up one time. The chain combines TRBV30 with TRBJ2-7, with 9 bases aligning to TRBD1. Losses at the gene ends were 3 bases for V and 4 bases for J; bases not matched to a gene: 7. This CDR3 contains 14 residues. From germline, CDR1 is GTSNPN and CDR2 SVGIG (reference sequence). CDR3 DNA: TGTGCCTGGAGCGCGGGACAGGGAAATTACGAGCAGTACTTC. Its translation: CAWSAGQGNYEQYF.

Of note for this clone: The junction differs from germline at one of its ends, possibly a read error. The rearrangement joins TRBV5-1 to TRBJ2-1, with TRBD2 matching 9 bases. This CDR3 comprises 14 residues. CDR1 SGHRS and CDR2 YFSETQ come from the germline V gene. In DNA, the CDR3 is TGCGCCAGCAGCACCCCGACTAGCGGCCCCAATGAGGTCTTC. Its protein product is CASSTPTSGPNEVF.

This chain uses TRBV2 with TRBJ2-7, with TRBD2 as a possible D gene (5 bases). The germline V gene has CDR1 SNHLY and CDR2 FYNNEI. This CDR3 has 12 residues. V shed 7 bases and J shed 4 bases, with 11 bases lying between them. The CDR3: CASTEGLYEQYF. CDR3 DNA sequence: TGTGCCAGCACCGAGGGCCTTTACGAGCAGTACTTC.

This clone was seen a single time. The chain recombines TRBV11-1 with TRBJ2-3; 8 bases fit TRBD2. The CDR3 spans 13 residues. J lost 4 bases, V lost 5 bases, and 2 bases had no gene match. Germline V lookup: CDR1 SGHAT, CDR2 FQDESV (reference sequence). The CDR3 is CASSVGGADTQYF. The CDR3 DNA is TGTGCCAGCAGCGTCGGGGGGGCAGATACGCAGTATTTT.

The CDR3 loop is CASSRQTAAGTEAFF. CDR3 nucleotide sequence: TGTGCCAGCAGTCGACAGACCGCCGCGGGGACTGAAGCTTTCTTT. V is TRBV6-5 and J is TRBJ1-1; the D gene is possibly TRBD1 (5 bases). This CDR3 has 15 amino acids. Trimming cost V 5 bases and J 5 bases, with 18 bases left between them. CDR1 MNHEY and CDR2 SVGAGI come from the germline V gene.

The gene calls are TRBV20-1 and TRBJ2-5; possible D gene TRBD1, 5 bases. This CDR3 has 9 amino acids. CDR1 DFQATT and CDR2 SNEGSKA come from the germline V gene (reference sequence). The CDR3 here is CSRQETQYF. The CDR3 nucleotides read TGCAGCCGACAGGAGACCCAGTACTTC.

V usage is TRBV2 and J usage is TRBJ2-5; a possible D gene is TRBD1 (6 bases). Germline CDR1 reads SNHLY; CDR2 reads FYNNEI. The CDR3 extends over 14 amino acids. Trimming shortened V by 1 base and J by 0 bases, and 6 bases separated the two germline ends. The CDR3 region is CASSEGTDQETQYF. CDR3 in DNA: TGTGCCAGCAGTGAAGGGACAGACCAAGAGACCCAGTACTTC. The complete variable domain, with remaining parts taken from reference TRBV2 and TRBJ2-5, reads EPEVTQTPSHQVTQMGQEVILRCVPISNHLYFYWYRQILGQKVEFLVSFYNNEISEKSEIFDDQFSVERPDGSNFTLKIRSTKLEDSAMYFCASSEGTDQETQYFGPGTRLLVL.

This chain joins TRBV7-8 and TRBJ2-1; no definite D call. CDR3 size: 14 residues. V was clipped by 5 bases and J by 2 bases, with 10 bases between them. Germline V lookup: CDR1 SGHVS, CDR2 FQNEAQ. The CDR3: CASSRRRTYNEQFF. The CDR3 DNA reads as TGTGCCAGCAGCCGTAGGAGAACCTACAATGAGCAGTTCTTC.

This rearrangement joins TRBV11-2 to TRBJ1-1, with TRBD1 as a possible D gene (5 bases). The germline CDR1 and CDR2 sequences are SGHAT and FQNNGV. V lost 4 bases and J lost 5, with 14 bases in between. The CDR3 has 14 amino acids. The CDR3 nucleotides are TGTGCCAGCAGCTCCCGAGGAGGGGCAACTGAAGCTTTCTTT. The encoded protein is CASSSRGGATEAFF. The full variable domain, with the rest looked up from reference TRBV11-2 and TRBJ1-1, is EAGVAQSPRYKIIEKRQSVAFWCNPISGHATLYWYQQILGQGPKLLIQFQNNGVVDDSQLPKDRFSAERLKGVDSTLKIQPAKLEDSAVYLCASSSRGGATEAFFGQGTRLTVV.

The CDR3 DNA sequence: TGTGCAAGTCGCTTAGTGGAGGGTGAAAAACTGTTTTTT. As protein: CASRLVEGEKLFF. The chain is built from TRBV12-2 and TRBJ1-4. TRBV12-2 corresponds to a pseudogene. This CDR3 contains 13 residues.

The chain carries TRBV4-1 and TRBJ2-1; TRBD1 agrees at 7 bases. Germline V CDR1 and CDR2: MGHRA, YSYEKL. The trim removed 3 bases at V and 7 bases at J, leaving 6 bases unmatched. This CDR3 has 14 residues. Here the CDR3 reads CASSQTGSMNEQFF. CDR3 nucleotide sequence: TGCGCCAGCAGCCAGACAGGGAGCATGAATGAGCAGTTCTTC.

This chain joins TRBV6-1 and TRBJ2-3; TRBD2 might be the D (5 bases). The CDR3 consists of 14 residues. Germline CDR1 is MNHNS and CDR2 is SASEGT. V shed 5 bases and J shed 1 base, with 10 bases lying between them. DNA of the CDR3: TGTGCCAGCAGTCGGGGAGTAGGCACAGATACGCAGTATTTT. As protein: CASSRGVGTDTQYF.